The present entry profiles one T cell receptor (beta chain) with its context. Germline V gives CDR1 SGHAT, CDR2 FQNNGV. The CDR3 sequence is 14 residues long. V shed 1 base and J shed 9 bases, with 15 bases lying between them. Random hexamers were used to reverse transcribe the RNA input (0.5 to 1 ug). TCRdb reprocessed the immunoSEQ multiplex PCR reads with MiXCR, giving one entry per CDR3 protein. The data show more than 150,000 distinct CDR3 sequences, 95% to 97% seen once. The record originates from a study of CD8 T cells in Susac syndrome. As for the study in general: Each patient with Susac syndrome, at the time of blood draw, was therapy-naive, on corticosteroids, or on intravenous immunoglobulin alone.

CD8+ and CD4+ T cells from blood underwent TCR beta sequencing, which was carried out in a high-throughput format. All included Susac syndrome patients satisfied recently defined diagnostic criteria for definite or probable disease. The chain carries TRBV11-2 and TRBJ2-5; D possibly corresponds to TRBD2 (5 bases). The material sequenced was CD4+ T cells from PBMCs. The TCR sequence derives from a human donor with Susac syndrome. The CDR3 DNA follows: TGTGCCAGCAGCTTAGCAGACTACTTGGAGGCCCAGTACTTC. Its translation is CASSLADYLEAQYF.